A selection of T cell receptor beta chains follows, all from one sample in a study of Ad26.COV2.S vaccination and SARS-CoV-2 variants. Profiled with immunoSEQ multiplex PCR; TCRdb holds only in-frame clones, not every one. The sample consists of about 350,000 clones, roughly 91% of them appearing once. Sample: peripheral blood, taken in a trial of Ad26.COV2.S vaccine versus placebo. Receptors originate from a person aged 18-60 years who received the Ad26.COV2.S COVID-19 vaccine or a placebo. CDR3s include the opening cysteine and the closing phenylalanine or tryptophan. D genes are given only for firm matches. Some rows have no size entry. The others give once, few or many, or a class for an expanded clone.

v_gene	abundance	len	d_gene	j_gene	CDR3aa	CDR3nt
TRBV9	.	15	TRBD1	TRBJ2-2	CASSAWTGGGGELFF	TGTGCCAGCAGCGCCTGGACAGGGGGCGGCGGGGAGCTGTTTTTT
TRBV5-4	.	16	.	TRBJ2-2	CASSLNRGLETGELFF	TGTGCCAGCAGCTTGAATAGGGGTTTGGAAACCGGGGAGCTGTTTTTT
TRBV12-3/TRBV12-4	.	11	.	TRBJ2-2	CASSSTGELFF	TGTGCCAGCAGCAGCACCGGGGAGCTGTTTTTT
TRBV19	.	15	.	TRBJ2-7	CASSIVLGRTYEQYF	TGTGCCAGTAGTATAGTTTTGGGCAGAACCTACGAGCAGTACTTC
TRBV2	.	11	.	TRBJ2-1	CASSERNEQFF	TGTGCCAGCAGTGAAAGGAATGAGCAGTTCTTC
TRBV27	.	19	TRBD2	TRBJ2-3	CASSAQTSGRAASTDTQYF	TGTGCCAGCAGTGCTCAGACTAGCGGGAGGGCCGCTAGCACAGATACGCAGTATTTT
TRBV9	.	16	TRBD2	TRBJ2-2	CASSVNSGGPTGELFF	TGTGCCAGCAGCGTAAATAGCGGGGGGCCCACCGGGGAGCTGTTTTTT
TRBV19	.	14	.	TRBJ1-5	CASRGTERNQPQHF	TGTGCCAGTAGAGGGACGGAGCGCAATCAGCCCCAGCATTTT
TRBV29-1	.	13	.	TRBJ1-5	CSVGHSGDQPQHF	TGCAGCGTTGGTCACTCGGGGGATCAGCCCCAGCATTTT
TRBV5-5	.	15	.	TRBJ2-3	CASSLMGVPTDTQYF	TGTGCCAGCAGCTTAATGGGGGTGCCCACAGATACGCAGTATTTT
TRBV5-4	.	15	TRBD1	TRBJ2-3	CASSPGTGHTDTQYF	TGTGCCAGCAGCCCCGGGACAGGGCACACAGATACGCAGTATTTT
TRBV15	once	13	.	TRBJ2-7	CATSTRISYEQYF	TGTGCCACCAGCACTCGAATTTCCTACGAGCAGTACTTC
TRBV24-1	.	16	.	TRBJ1-5	CATSDPRFQVNQPQHF	TGTGCCACCAGTGATCCCCGGTTTCAGGTCAATCAGCCCCAGCATTTT
TRBV7-9	.	16	TRBD1	TRBJ2-2	CASTIRDRDGTGELFF	TGTGCCAGCACCATTAGAGACAGGGACGGCACCGGGGAGCTGTTTTTT
TRBV5-5	.	14	.	TRBJ2-1	CASSLTGRFREQFF	TGTGCCAGCAGCTTGACCGGGAGATTTAGGGAGCAGTTCTTC
TRBV30	.	13	.	TRBJ1-5	CACSAGENQPQHF	TGTGCCTGCTCCGCCGGGGAAAATCAGCCCCAGCATTTT
TRBV7-3	.	20	.	TRBJ1-5	CASSLRGVRTDFYSNQPQHF	TGTGCCAGCAGCTTACGCGGGGTTAGGACAGACTTTTATAGCAATCAGCCCCAGCATTTT
TRBV5-1	.	16	TRBD2	TRBJ2-1	CASSSDMGGTSNEQFF	TGCGCCAGCAGCTCGGACATGGGGGGGACTTCCAATGAGCAGTTCTTC
TRBV9	.	13	.	TRBJ2-5	CASSVDEQETQYF	TGTGCCAGCAGCGTAGACGAACAAGAGACCCAGTACTTC
TRBV10-3	.	16	TRBD2	TRBJ2-7	CAITPGTSGGLREQYF	TGTGCCATCACCCCCGGGACTAGCGGAGGGCTACGGGAGCAGTACTTC
TRBV7-8	.	16	.	TRBJ1-1	CASSLAQGYGNTEAFF	TGTGCCAGCAGCTTAGCGCAGGGGTACGGGAACACTGAAGCTTTCTTT
TRBV24-1	.	16	TRBD1	TRBJ2-2	CATSGMDRPGTGELFF	TGTGCCACCAGTGGGATGGACAGGCCGGGGACCGGGGAGCTGTTTTTT
TRBV10-1	.	14	TRBD1	TRBJ2-7	CASSRDRGPYEQYF	TGCGCCAGCAGTCGGGACAGGGGACCCTACGAGCAGTACTTC
TRBV7-9	.	14	.	TRBJ2-1	CASSLAGAVHEQFF	TGTGCCAGCAGCTTAGCCGGGGCGGTCCATGAGCAGTTCTTC
TRBV7-2	.	15	TRBD2	TRBJ2-5	CASSPRTSGGETQYF	TGTGCCAGCAGCCCGCGGACTAGCGGGGGAGAGACCCAGTACTTC
TRBV28	.	16	.	TRBJ1-6	CASRPPTRAVNSPLHF	TGTGCCAGCAGACCCCCAACCCGGGCCGTCAATTCACCCCTCCACTTT
TRBV27	.	15	.	TRBJ2-7	CASRTGPSNSYEQYF	TGTGCCAGCAGAACAGGGCCTAGCAACTCCTACGAGCAGTACTTC
TRBV3-1/TRBV3-2	.	13	TRBD1	TRBJ2-7	CASSTLTGAEQYF	TGTGCCAGCAGCACCCTGACAGGGGCCGAGCAGTACTTC
TRBV12-3/TRBV12-4	.	13	.	TRBJ1-6	CASSPTENSPLHF	TGTGCCAGCAGTCCGACAGAAAATTCACCCCTCCACTTT
TRBV10-3	.	16	.	TRBJ2-1	CAISEEQQSSYNEQFF	TGTGCCATCAGTGAGGAACAGCAGAGCTCCTACAATGAGCAGTTCTTC
TRBV6-2/TRBV6-3	.	19	TRBD1	TRBJ1-2	CASSYTFGQGIRYDYGYTF	TGTGCCAGCAGTTACACGTTTGGACAGGGGATACGCTATGACTATGGCTACACCTTC
TRBV19	few	17	.	TRBJ1-2	CASSIRQVNSANYGYTF	TGTGCCAGTAGTATCCGACAGGTCAACAGTGCTAACTATGGCTACACCTTC
TRBV5-6	.	12	TRBD1	TRBJ1-2	CASRWGQAGNTF	TGTGCCAGCAGGTGGGGACAGGCGGGGAACACCTTC
TRBV29-1	.	12	.	TRBJ1-1	CSVDWFSAEAFF	TGCAGCGTTGATTGGTTCAGCGCTGAAGCTTTCTTT
TRBV28	.	15	.	TRBJ1-1	CASARGGTQNTEAFF	TGTGCCAGCGCTCGAGGGGGAACCCAGAACACTGAAGCTTTCTTT
TRBV5-1	.	15	TRBD1	TRBJ1-1	CASSTWTGVGTEAFF	TGCGCCAGCAGCACTTGGACAGGGGTGGGCACTGAAGCTTTCTTT
TRBV2	.	17	.	TRBJ1-1	CASSEGRPGETSREAFF	TGTGCCAGCAGTGAAGGAAGGCCAGGGGAAACCTCACGTGAAGCTTTCTTT
TRBV13	once	14	TRBD2	TRBJ2-5	CASSPGTSGETQYF	TGTGCCAGCAGCCCCGGGACTAGCGGGGAGACCCAGTACTTC
TRBV7-9	few	15	.	TRBJ2-3	CASSLLGGGTDTQYF	TGTGCCAGCAGCTTACTAGGTGGGGGCACAGATACGCAGTATTTT
TRBV27	.	15	.	TRBJ1-2	CASSSDSRANYGYTF	TGTGCCAGCAGTTCGGACAGTCGGGCTAACTATGGCTACACCTTC
TRBV5-1	.	14	.	TRBJ1-2	CASSLGRDFYGYTF	TGCGCCAGCAGCTTGGGGAGGGACTTCTATGGCTACACCTTC
TRBV9	.	16	.	TRBJ1-5	CASSVDVTGYNQPQHF	TGTGCCAGCAGCGTAGACGTGACGGGTTACAATCAGCCCCAGCATTTT
TRBV6-5	.	14	.	TRBJ2-2	CASSERITGGELFF	TGTGCCAGCTCCGAGCGGATTACCGGCGGGGAGCTGTTTTTT
TRBV5-1	.	16	.	TRBJ1-1	CASSSRSAATNTEAFF	TGCGCCAGCAGCTCCCGGAGTGCAGCGACGAACACTGAAGCTTTCTTT
TRBV2	.	12	.	TRBJ1-1	CASSGGYTEAFF	TGTGCCAGCAGTGGGGGGTACACTGAAGCTTTCTTT
TRBV13	once	16	.	TRBJ2-5	CASSLGLAGLQETQYF	TGTGCCAGCAGCTTGGGGCTAGCAGGCCTCCAAGAGACCCAGTACTTC
TRBV9	once	16	.	TRBJ1-2	CASSASIGENMAGYTF	TGTGCCAGCAGCGCATCTATTGGGGAAAATATGGCTGGCTACACCTTC
TRBV11-2	few	14	.	TRBJ2-1	CASSEGLPYNEQFF	TGTGCCAGCAGCGAAGGACTGCCGTACAATGAGCAGTTCTTC